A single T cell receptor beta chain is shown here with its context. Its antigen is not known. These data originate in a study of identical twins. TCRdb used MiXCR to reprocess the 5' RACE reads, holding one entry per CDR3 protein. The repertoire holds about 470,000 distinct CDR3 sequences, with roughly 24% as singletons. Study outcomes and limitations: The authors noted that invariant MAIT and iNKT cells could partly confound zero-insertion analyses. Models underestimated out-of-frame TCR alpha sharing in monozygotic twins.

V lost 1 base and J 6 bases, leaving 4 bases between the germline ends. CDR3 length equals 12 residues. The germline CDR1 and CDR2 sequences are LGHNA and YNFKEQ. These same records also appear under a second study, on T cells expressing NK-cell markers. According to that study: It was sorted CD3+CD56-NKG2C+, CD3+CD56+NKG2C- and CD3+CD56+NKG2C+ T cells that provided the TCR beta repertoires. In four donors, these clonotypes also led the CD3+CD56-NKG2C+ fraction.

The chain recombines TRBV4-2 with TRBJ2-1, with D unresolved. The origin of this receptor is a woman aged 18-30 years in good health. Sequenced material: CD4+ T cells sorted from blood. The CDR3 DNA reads TGTGCCAGCAGCCAAGGATCCAATGAGCAGTTCTTC. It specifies CASSQGSNEQFF.